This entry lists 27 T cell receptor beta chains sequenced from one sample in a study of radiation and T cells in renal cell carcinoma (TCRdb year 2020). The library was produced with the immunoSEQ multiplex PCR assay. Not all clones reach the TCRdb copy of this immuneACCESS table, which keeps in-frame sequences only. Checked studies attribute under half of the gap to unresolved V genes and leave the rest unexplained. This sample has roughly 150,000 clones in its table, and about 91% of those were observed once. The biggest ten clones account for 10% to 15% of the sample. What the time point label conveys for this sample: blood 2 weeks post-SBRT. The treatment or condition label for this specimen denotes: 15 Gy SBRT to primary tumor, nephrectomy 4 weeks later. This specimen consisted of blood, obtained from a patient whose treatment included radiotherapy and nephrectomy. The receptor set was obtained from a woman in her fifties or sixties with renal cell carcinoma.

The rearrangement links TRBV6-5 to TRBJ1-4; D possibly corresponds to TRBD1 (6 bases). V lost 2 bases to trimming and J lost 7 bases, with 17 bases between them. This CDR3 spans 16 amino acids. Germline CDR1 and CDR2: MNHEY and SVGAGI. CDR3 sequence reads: CASSYGIKGGGEKLFF. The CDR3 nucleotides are TGTGCCAGCAGTTACGGCATTAAGGGGGGGGGTGAAAAACTGTTTTTT.

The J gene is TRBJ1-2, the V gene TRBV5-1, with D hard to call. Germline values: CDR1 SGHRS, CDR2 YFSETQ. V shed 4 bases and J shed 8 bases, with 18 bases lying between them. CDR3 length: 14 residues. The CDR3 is CASSRSGNTLGYTF. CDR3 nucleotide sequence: TGCGCCAGCAGCCGATCCGGTAACACGCTGGGCTACACCTTC.

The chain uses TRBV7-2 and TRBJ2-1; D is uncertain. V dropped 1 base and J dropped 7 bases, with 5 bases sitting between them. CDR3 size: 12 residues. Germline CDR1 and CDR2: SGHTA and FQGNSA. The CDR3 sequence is CASSLGLNEQFF. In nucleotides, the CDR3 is TGTGCCAGCAGCTTAGGGTTAAATGAGCAGTTCTTC. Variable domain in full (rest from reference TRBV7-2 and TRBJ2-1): GAGVSQSPSNKVTEKGKDVELRCDPISGHTALYWYRQSLGQGLEFLIYFQGNSAPDKSGLPSDRFSAERTGGSVSTLTIQRTQQEDSAVYLCASSLGLNEQFFGPGTRLTVL.

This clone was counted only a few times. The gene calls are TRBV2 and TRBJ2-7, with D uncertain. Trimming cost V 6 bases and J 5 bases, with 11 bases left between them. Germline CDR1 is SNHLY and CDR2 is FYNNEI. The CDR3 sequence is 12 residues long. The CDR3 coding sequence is TGTGCCAGCAGGCCTGGACGCGACGAGCAGTACTTC. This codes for CASRPGRDEQYF.

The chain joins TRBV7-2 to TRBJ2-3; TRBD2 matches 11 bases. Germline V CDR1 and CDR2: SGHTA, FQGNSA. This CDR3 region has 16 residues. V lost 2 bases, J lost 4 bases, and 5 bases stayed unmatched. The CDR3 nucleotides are TGTGCCAGCAGCTTAAATAGCGGGGGGGGATCAGATACGCAGTATTTT. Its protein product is CASSLNSGGGSDTQYF.

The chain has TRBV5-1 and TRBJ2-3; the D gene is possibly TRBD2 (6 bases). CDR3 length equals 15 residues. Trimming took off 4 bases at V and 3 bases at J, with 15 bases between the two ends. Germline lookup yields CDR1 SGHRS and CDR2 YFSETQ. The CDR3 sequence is CASSPALGGTDTQYF. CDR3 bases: TGCGCCAGCAGCCCGGCTCTAGGAGGGACAGATACGCAGTATTTT.

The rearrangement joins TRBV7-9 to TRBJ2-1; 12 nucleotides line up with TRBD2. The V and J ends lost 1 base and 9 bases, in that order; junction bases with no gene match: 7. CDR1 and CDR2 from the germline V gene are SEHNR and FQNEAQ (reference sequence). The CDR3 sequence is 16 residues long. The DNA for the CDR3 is TGTGCCAGCAGCTTAGTCTGGCTAGCGGGGGGGCCTGAGCAGTTCTTC. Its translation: CASSLVWLAGGPEQFF.

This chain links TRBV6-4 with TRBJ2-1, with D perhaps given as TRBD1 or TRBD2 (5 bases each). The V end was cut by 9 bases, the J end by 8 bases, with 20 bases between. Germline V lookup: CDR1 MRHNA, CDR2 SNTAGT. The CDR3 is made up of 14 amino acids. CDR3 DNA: TGTGCCAGGCATGGGACCATTTTGATCGATGAGCAGTTCTTC. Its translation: CARHGTILIDEQFF.

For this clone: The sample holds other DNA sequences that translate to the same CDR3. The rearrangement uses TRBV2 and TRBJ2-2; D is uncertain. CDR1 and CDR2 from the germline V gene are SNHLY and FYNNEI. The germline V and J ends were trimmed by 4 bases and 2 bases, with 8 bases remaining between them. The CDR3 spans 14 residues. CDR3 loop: CASSVQVNTGELFF. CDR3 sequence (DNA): TGTGCCAGCAGTGTCCAGGTTAACACCGGGGAGCTGTTTTTT.

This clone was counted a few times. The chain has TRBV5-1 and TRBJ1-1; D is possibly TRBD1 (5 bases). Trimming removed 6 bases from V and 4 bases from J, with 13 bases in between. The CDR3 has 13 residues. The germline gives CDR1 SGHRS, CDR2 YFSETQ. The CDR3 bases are TGCGCCAGCAACCCCCAGGGAGGCACTGAAGCTTTCTTT. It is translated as CASNPQGGTEAFF.

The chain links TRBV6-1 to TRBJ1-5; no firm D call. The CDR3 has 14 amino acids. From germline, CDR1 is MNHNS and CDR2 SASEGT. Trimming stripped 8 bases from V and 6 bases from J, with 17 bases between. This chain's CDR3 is CASSATTVRQPQHF. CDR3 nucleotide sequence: TGTGCCAGCTCAGCGACAACCGTACGTCAGCCCCAGCATTTT.

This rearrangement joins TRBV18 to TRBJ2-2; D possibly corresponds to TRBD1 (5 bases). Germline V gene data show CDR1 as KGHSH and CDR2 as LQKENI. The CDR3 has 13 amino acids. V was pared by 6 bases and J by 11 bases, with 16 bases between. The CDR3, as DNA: TGTGCCAGCTCTCCCCTAGGACACCTCGAGCTGTTTTTT. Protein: CASSPLGHLELFF.

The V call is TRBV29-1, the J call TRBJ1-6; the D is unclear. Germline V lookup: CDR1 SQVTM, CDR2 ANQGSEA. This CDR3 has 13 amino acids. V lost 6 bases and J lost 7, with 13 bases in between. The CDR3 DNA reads TGCAGCGTGGCGGCAGGCGGAAATTCACCCCTCCACTTT. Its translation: CSVAAGGNSPLHF.

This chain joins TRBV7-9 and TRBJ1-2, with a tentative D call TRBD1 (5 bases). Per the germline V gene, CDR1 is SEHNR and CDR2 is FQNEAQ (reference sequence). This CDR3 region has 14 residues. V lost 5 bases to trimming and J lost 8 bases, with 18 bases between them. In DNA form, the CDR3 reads TGTGCCAGCAGCCCGAGGGCTACTTGGGGGGGCTACACCTTC. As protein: CASSPRATWGGYTF.

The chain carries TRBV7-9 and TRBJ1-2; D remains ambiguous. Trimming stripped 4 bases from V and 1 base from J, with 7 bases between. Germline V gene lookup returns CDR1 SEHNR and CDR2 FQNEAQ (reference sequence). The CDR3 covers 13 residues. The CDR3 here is CASSSIINYGYTF. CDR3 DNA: TGTGCCAGCAGCTCCATCATTAACTATGGCTACACCTTC.

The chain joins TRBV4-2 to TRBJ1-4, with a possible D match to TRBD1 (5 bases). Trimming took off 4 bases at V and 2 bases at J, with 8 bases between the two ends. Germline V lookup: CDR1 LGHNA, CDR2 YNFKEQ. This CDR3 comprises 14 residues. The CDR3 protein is CASSRGVTNEKLFF. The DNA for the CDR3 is TGTGCCAGCAGCCGGGGGGTGACTAATGAAAAACTGTTTTTT.

CDR3 protein: CASTQDANQPQHF. The DNA for the CDR3 is TGTGCCAGCACTCAAGACGCAAATCAGCCCCAGCATTTT. This chain joins TRBV2 and TRBJ1-5; D gene unclear. This CDR3 has 13 residues. Germline V gene sequence: CDR1 SNHLY, CDR2 FYNNEI. V lost 7 bases and J lost 4, with 11 bases in between.

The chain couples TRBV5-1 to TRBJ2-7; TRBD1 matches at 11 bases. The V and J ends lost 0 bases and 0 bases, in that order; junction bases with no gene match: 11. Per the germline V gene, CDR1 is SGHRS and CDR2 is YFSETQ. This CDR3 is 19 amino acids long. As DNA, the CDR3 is TGCGCCAGCAGCTTGGCCTCTTTTATCGGACAGGGGGCCTCCTACGAGCAGTACTTC. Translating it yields CASSLASFIGQGASYEQYF.

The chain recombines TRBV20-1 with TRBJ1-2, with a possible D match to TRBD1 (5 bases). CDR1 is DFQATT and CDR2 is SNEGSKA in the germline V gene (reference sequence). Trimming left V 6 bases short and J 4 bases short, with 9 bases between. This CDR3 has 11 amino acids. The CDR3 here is CSAKTAYGYTF. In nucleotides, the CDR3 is TGCAGTGCCAAGACAGCCTATGGCTACACCTTC.

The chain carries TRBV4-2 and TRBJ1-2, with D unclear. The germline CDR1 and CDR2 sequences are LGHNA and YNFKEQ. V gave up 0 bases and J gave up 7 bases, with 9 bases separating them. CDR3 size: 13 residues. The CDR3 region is CASSQDGRAGYTF. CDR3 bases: TGTGCCAGCAGCCAAGATGGGAGGGCTGGCTACACCTTC.

CDR3 sequence reads: CASSYSNPPWGAFF. The CDR3 bases are TGTGCCAGCAGTTACTCGAATCCTCCTTGGGGGGCTTTCTTT. The chain has TRBV6-5 and TRBJ1-1; a possible D gene is TRBD1 (5 bases). V gave up 0 bases and J gave up 11 bases, with 16 bases separating them. Germline lookup yields CDR1 MNHEY and CDR2 SVGAGI. CDR3 length: 14 amino acids.

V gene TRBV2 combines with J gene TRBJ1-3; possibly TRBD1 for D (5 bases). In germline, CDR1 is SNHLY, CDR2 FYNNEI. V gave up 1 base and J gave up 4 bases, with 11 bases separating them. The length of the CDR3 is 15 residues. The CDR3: CASSEGRGRGNTIYF. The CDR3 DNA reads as TGTGCCAGCAGTGAAGGGAGGGGAAGGGGAAACACCATATATTTT.

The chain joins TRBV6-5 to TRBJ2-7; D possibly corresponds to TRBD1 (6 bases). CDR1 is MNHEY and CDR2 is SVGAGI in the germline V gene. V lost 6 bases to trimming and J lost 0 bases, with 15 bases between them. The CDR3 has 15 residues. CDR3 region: CASSPLDSSSYEQYF. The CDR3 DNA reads TGTGCCAGCAGCCCCCTGGACAGCAGCTCCTACGAGCAGTACTTC.

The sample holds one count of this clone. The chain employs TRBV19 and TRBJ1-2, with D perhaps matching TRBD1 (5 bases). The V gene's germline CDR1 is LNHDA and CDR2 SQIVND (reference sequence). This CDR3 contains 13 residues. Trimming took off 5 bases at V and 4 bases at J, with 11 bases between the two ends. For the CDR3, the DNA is TGTGCCAGTAGTTCAGGGTTGGGCTATGGCTACACCTTC. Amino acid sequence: CASSSGLGYGYTF.

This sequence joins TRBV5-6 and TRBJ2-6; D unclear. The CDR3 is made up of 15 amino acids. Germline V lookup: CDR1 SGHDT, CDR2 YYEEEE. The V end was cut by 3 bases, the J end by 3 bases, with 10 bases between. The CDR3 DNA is TGTGCCAGCAGCTCGAATCCCGTTGGGGCCAACGTCCTGACTTTC. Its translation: CASSSNPVGANVLTF.

CDR3 region: CSVGTGLNTEAFF. In nucleotides, the CDR3 is TGCAGCGTGGGGACAGGACTGAACACTGAAGCTTTCTTT. J is TRBJ1-1 and V is TRBV29-1, with TRBD1 matching 8 bases. Germline values: CDR1 SQVTM, CDR2 ANQGSEA. The ends lost 6 bases at V and 0 bases at J; junction bases unmatched: 3. This CDR3 has 13 residues.

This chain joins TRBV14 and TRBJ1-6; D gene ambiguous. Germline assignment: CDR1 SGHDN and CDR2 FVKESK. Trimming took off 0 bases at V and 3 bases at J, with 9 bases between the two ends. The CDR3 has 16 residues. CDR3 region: CASSQEAGDYNSPLHF. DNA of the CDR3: TGTGCCAGCAGCCAAGAAGCTGGGGACTATAATTCACCCCTCCACTTT.